This TCR beta chain came from a study of blood T cell repertoires in COVID-19. The wider study: From T cells, B-cell-depleted T cells, or PBMCs came the material, which was cDNA or gDNA.

Methods used by the authors: Scientists estimated how many nucleated cells there were by amplifying reference gene primers. Repertoires were generated with immunoSEQ multiplex PCR, while TCRdb's copy carries only in-frame clones and drops some. The V and J calls and the clone size are those of that table, but D and trimming were determined from the DNA. The table includes over 65,000 clones, about 90% detected once. The CDR3 sequence is 11 residues long. Trimming shortened V by 9 bases and J by 2 bases, and 7 bases separated the two germline ends. What was sequenced was peripheral blood. The sequence derives from a man aged 45-65 years with active COVID-19. The chain has TRBV23-1 and TRBJ1-2; unclear D gene. TRBV23-1 is labeled an ORF, and its function is uncertain. Here the CDR3 reads CARQQNYGYTF. CDR3 DNA sequence: TGCGCCAGACAGCAAAACTATGGCTACACCTTC.